This T cell receptor (beta chain) was identified in a study of immune evolution from preneoplasia to lung adenocarcinoma (dated by TCRdb to about 2021). About the study as a whole: HLA loss of heterozygosity was observed in approximately 7%, 15% and 30% of AIS, MIA and ADC lesions, respectively, and was not observed in any AAH lesions. The study combined immune gene expression, TCR sequencing and multiplex immunofluorescence to profile immune contexture across lung adenocarcinoma precursors and invasive adenocarcinoma. Resected precursor lesions (AAH, AIS, MIA) and invasive adenocarcinomas were compared with paired morphologically normal lung tissue. The sample size was set by how many specimens were available, not by a prior power calculation. The immune data were combined with whole exome sequencing and methylation data from the same cohort of nodules. A total of some 55 patients with pulmonary nodules who underwent surgical resection were included in the overall cohort. The TCR sequencing data were obtained from a few dozen patients. According to the study, 80 to 130 samples were used for TCR sequencing. POLYSOLVER was used to infer Class I HLA alleles from exome data, while LOHHLA was used to detect allele-specific HLA loss. Summary of the overall study and its limitations: Because all patients were from Japan and China, applicability to Western populations was uncertain. Clonality was highest in normal lung, while later-stage lesions appeared to have lower clonality but higher T cell density and diversity. KRAS-mutant nodules showed the highest T cell clonality compared with EGFR-mutant or double wild-type lesions. Normal lung had the highest top T cell clone frequencies, and these frequencies appeared to fall progressively from AAH through AIS, MIA and invasive adenocarcinoma. The findings rested on association rather than direct causation, and larger cohorts with long-term follow-up and longitudinal biopsies were considered necessary.

Between the mid-2010s and the late 2010s, the patients underwent resection in either Japan or China. Two lung cancer pathologists independently reviewed H&E slides to confirm the histologic diagnosis of every case. Premalignant or tumor cells were enriched for nucleic acid extraction by macro-dissection performed after pathologic assessment. DNA was isolated from FFPE tissue using the AllPrep DNA/RNA FFPE Kit. Note on this clone: No cognate antigen has been identified for it. No quality values exist for individual bases; no much larger clone is one base distant.

The immunoSEQ hsTCRbeta Kit was used to sequence TCR beta CDR3 regions from DNA. In the authors' own workflow: The ImmunoSEQ Analyzer was used to analyse the TCR sequencing data. T cell clonality was defined as 1 minus Pielou's evenness computed on productive rearrangements. To measure T cell diversity, the inverse Simpson index was applied to productive templates. T cell density was expressed as TCR beta template counts normalized to usable DNA, with usable DNA estimated by amplifying and sequencing housekeeping genes. Two-sided Kruskal-Wallis tests were used to compare TCR metrics across histologic stages. TCRdb carries this immuneACCESS record with in-frame sequences only. Its versions omit some clonotypes, under half of them owing to an unresolved V gene in the studies checked, with the rest unexplained. Clone size and V and J calls were adopted from that table, with D and trimming inferred from the DNA. Recorded for this sample are several thousand clones; approximately 83% of them occurred a single time. Roughly 6.2% of the sample comes from the top ten.

The sequence derives from a person between 65 and 79 years old with lung adenocarcinoma. Sequencing input: FFPE minimally invasive lung adenocarcinoma tissue. The sample's cell subset or site label, in plain terms: micro-invasive lung adenocarcinoma (MIA).

Read as DNA, the sequence is TGTGCCAGCAGCCCACCATTGAACACTGAAGCTTTCTTT. Translated, this gives CASSPPLNTEAFF. Here the chain combines TRBV7-9 and TRBJ1-1, with no D gene named confidently. V is shortened by 5 bases, J by 0 bases, and the region joining them spans 7 bases. CDR1 SEHNR and CDR2 FQNEAQ were looked up in the germline V gene (reference sequence). Measured from the cysteine to the phenylalanine, the CDR3 is 13 residues long. Solely the CDR3 DNA is kept, with 39 bases framed from the first base. Supplemented by the reference TRBV7-9 and TRBJ1-1 proteins around the CDR3, the complete variable domain is DTGVSQNPRHKITKRGQNVTFRCDPISEHNRLYWYRQTLGQGPEFLTYFQNEAQLEKSRLLSDRFSAERPKGSFSTLEIQRTEQGDSAMYLCASSPPLNTEAFFGQGTRLTVV.